This TCR beta chain derives from a study of blood T cell repertoires in COVID-19. Turning to the study itself: There were acute and convalescent COVID-19 samples, and they came from the United States, Italy and Spain. T cells, B-cell-depleted T cells, or PBMCs provided the cDNA or gDNA that served as material.

As handled by the study authors: Scientists estimated how many nucleated cells there were by amplifying reference gene primers. Sequenced by immunoSEQ multiplex PCR; TCRdb stores in-frame clones only, minus some. That table is the source of V, J and clone size, and D and trimming were worked out from the DNA. The sample includes 150,000 to 200,000 clones, roughly 80% of them seen just once. V was cut by 3 bases and J by 2 bases, with 17 bases left in between. This CDR3 comprises 18 residues. CDR1 is MDHEN, CDR2 SYDVKM, per germline. The chain employs TRBV28 and TRBJ2-6; tentatively, D is TRBD1 (7 bases). The receptor was isolated from a man in his sixties with active or convalescent COVID-19. Material: peripheral blood. CDR3 DNA sequence: TGTGCCAGCAGTTTTTGGGGCAGGGGGGATCCTGGGGCCAACGTCCTGACTTTC. Its protein product is CASSFWGRGDPGANVLTF.